The 15 T cell receptor beta chains below all came from one sample that was sequenced in a study of blood T cells in healthy people across ages. Then a second PCR, running about 6 to 12 cycles, was carried out with a sample-barcoded 5' primer and a J-beta primer mix. TCRdb called the 5' RACE reads again in MiXCR, with one record for every CDR3 protein. The sample lists 650,000 to 800,000 distinct CDR3 sequences; 40% to 50% were seen once. Sequencing was performed on blood. All receptors derive from a man aged 55 to 69 in good health.

The V and J genes are TRBV12-3 or TRBV12-4 and TRBJ1-2; D is possibly TRBD1 (5 bases). The V end lost 6 bases, the J end lost 7 bases, and 12 bases lay between the germline ends. This CDR3 is built from 12 residues. The DNA of the CDR3 is TGTGCCAGCAGGCCGCAGGGAGGTGGCTACACCTTC. Amino acids: CASRPQGGGYTF.

This clonotype has only a few counts. This chain connects TRBV7-2 to TRBJ1-2; the D is unclear. The CDR3 covers 14 residues. Germline V CDR1 and CDR2: SGHTA, FQGNSA. V lost 0 bases and J 6 bases, leaving 11 bases between the germline ends. DNA for the CDR3: TGTGCCAGCAGCTTAGCCCAGGACCGTAATGGCTACACCTTC. Its translation: CASSLAQDRNGYTF.

The chain has TRBV7-2 and TRBJ2-6; no reliable D call. V lost 4 bases and J 0 bases, leaving 7 bases between the germline ends. This CDR3 has 15 residues. CDR1 is SGHTA, CDR2 FQGNSA, per germline. The CDR3, as DNA: TGTGCCAGCAGCTACCAGAACTCTGGGGCCAACGTCCTGACTTTC. This gives the protein CASSYQNSGANVLTF.

The V and J genes are TRBV9 and TRBJ1-2; tentatively, D is TRBD1 (6 bases). The V and J ends lost 3 bases and 0 bases respectively, with 18 bases between them. Germline loops: CDR1 SGDLS, CDR2 YYNGEE. CDR3 length equals 17 residues. This chain's CDR3 is CASSGTGTSLTNYGYTF. The DNA for the CDR3 is TGTGCCAGCAGCGGAACCGGGACATCACTTACTAACTATGGCTACACCTTC.

This chain connects TRBV28 to TRBJ1-5; 9 bases line up with TRBD1. CDR1 and CDR2 (germline): MDHEN, SYDVKM. V dropped 0 bases and J dropped 4; count of bases not matched to a gene: 7. The CDR3 totals 17 residues. CDR3 sequence reads: CASSLWAGTGLNQPQHF. CDR3 sequence (DNA): TGTGCCAGCAGTTTATGGGCCGGGACAGGGCTTAATCAGCCCCAGCATTTT.

This clonotype was recorded many times. The rearrangement uses TRBV29-1 and TRBJ2-5; no clear D gene. The germline gives CDR1 SQVTM, CDR2 ANQGSEA. The CDR3 is 11 residues long. Trimming stripped 4 bases from V and 5 bases from J, with 8 bases between. The CDR3: CSVGGFETQYF. In DNA form, the CDR3 reads TGCAGCGTTGGTGGTTTTGAGACCCAGTACTTC.

The chain recombines TRBV7-3 with TRBJ2-3, with D perhaps TRBD2 (6 bases). Germline-derived CDR1 and CDR2 are SGHTA and FQGTGA. This CDR3 is 14 amino acids long. Deletions cut 4 bases from V and 4 bases from J, with 12 bases between. This CDR3 is CASSYGTFPDTQYF. In nucleotides, the CDR3 is TGTGCCAGCAGCTACGGGACTTTCCCAGATACGCAGTATTTT.

This clonotype showed up just a few times. V gene TRBV6-6 combines with J gene TRBJ1-6, with D unclear. Germline CDR1 reads MNHNY; CDR2 reads SVGAGI (reference sequence). V shed 7 bases and J shed 0 bases, with 13 bases lying between them. The CDR3 length is 16 residues. The CDR3 protein is CASTQRLSSYNSPLHF. The CDR3 DNA sequence: TGTGCCAGCACCCAACGCCTGAGCTCCTATAATTCACCCCTCCACTTT.

The chain links TRBV6-5 to TRBJ2-7; 7 nucleotides align to TRBD1. The CDR3 is 16 residues long. CDR1 is MNHEY and CDR2 is SVGAGI in the germline V gene. The ends lost 5 bases at V and 4 bases at J; junction bases unmatched: 14. The CDR3 DNA is TGTGCCAGCAGTCCAGCACAGGTAGGGGGCCAGTACGAGCAGTACTTC. It encodes CASSPAQVGGQYEQYF.

This clonotype was recorded many times. The chain carries TRBV7-2 and TRBJ2-5; 10 nucleotides agree with TRBD1. With V trimmed by 4 bases and J by 2 bases, 10 bases remained unmatched. Germline assignment: CDR1 SGHTA and CDR2 FQGNSA. The CDR3 contains 17 residues. CDR3 in DNA: TGTGCCAGCAGCTCATACCCCCGGGACAGGGGTCAAGAGACCCAGTACTTC. This gives the protein CASSSYPRDRGQETQYF.

This clonotype was seen only a few times. The CDR3 protein is CASSPISVLAGGIGQFF. The CDR3 nucleotides read TGTGCCAGCAGCCCGATCTCTGTTCTAGCGGGGGGGATCGGGCAGTTCTTC. The V call is TRBV27, the J call TRBJ2-1; TRBD2 agrees at 12 bases. Per germline, CDR1 MNHEY and CDR2 SMNVEV (reference sequence). The J segment lost 12 bases and the V segment lost 6 bases, leaving 18 bases of the junction unmatched. CDR3 length: 17 residues.

J is TRBJ2-6 and V is TRBV3-1; 7 bases fit TRBD1. Per the germline V gene, CDR1 is LGHDT and CDR2 is YNNKEL (reference sequence). After removal of 6 bases from V and 7 bases from J, the junction contained 9 bases not matched to a gene. The CDR3 extends over 15 amino acids. CDR3 region: CASRGGTEKANVLTF. DNA for the CDR3: TGTGCCAGCAGGGGTGGGACAGAAAAAGCCAACGTCCTGACTTTC.

This clonotype was seen a few times. The junction does not match germline at one end; this may be a read error. This chain uses TRBV6-5 with TRBJ2-3; the D is unclear. The CDR3 runs 16 residues. The germline V gene has CDR1 MNHEY and CDR2 SVGAGI. The CDR3, as DNA: TGTGCCAGCTCTGCTAAGGGTTCGATTAGCACCGATACGCAGTATTTT. It codes for CASSAKGSISTDTQYF.

This chain joins TRBV18 and TRBJ2-5; the match to TRBD1 covers 7 bases. The germline V gene encodes CDR1 KGHSH and CDR2 LQKENI. The junction had 5 bases not matched to a gene; V was cut back by 5 bases and J by 5 bases. This CDR3 region has 13 residues. The CDR3 region is CASSTGVGETQYF. The CDR3, as DNA: TGTGCCAGCTCAACAGGGGTCGGGGAGACCCAGTACTTC.

This clonotype was recorded a few times. The chain uses TRBV3-1 and TRBJ1-1; D remains unclear. The CDR3 has 11 residues. CDR1 and CDR2 from the germline V gene are LGHDT and YNNKEL (reference sequence). Trimming left V 7 bases short and J 7 bases short, with 10 bases between. CDR3 sequence (DNA): TGTGCCAGCACCCGTGGTCTTGAAGCTTTCTTT. Its protein product is CASTRGLEAFF.